Listed here are 22 T cell receptor beta chains from one sample, sequenced in a study of a mutant IDH1 vaccine in newly diagnosed glioma. TCRdb's copy holds only in-frame clones and misses some; the assay was immunoSEQ multiplex PCR. The top ten clones hold less than 3% of a sample with fewer than 35,000 clones, roughly 90% of them seen once. Antigens for these TCRs are unknown. Described time point: week 23, last vaccination. Alongside topical imiquimod, each dose of vaccine comprised 300 ug of mutant IDH1 20-mer peptide. The material was PBMCs, obtained from a glioma patient whose treatment included an IDH1 peptide vaccine. The receptors here all came from a man in his forties with glioma.

The chain has TRBV2 and TRBJ1-6; weak D call: TRBD1 (6 bases). The germline V gene encodes CDR1 SNHLY and CDR2 FYNNEI. V shed 5 bases and J shed 7 bases, with 12 bases lying between them. The CDR3 has 14 residues. CDR3 in amino acids: CASSLPDRNSPLHF. In DNA form, the CDR3 reads TGTGCCAGCAGTCTCCCCGACAGGAATTCACCCCTCCACTTT.

The V and J genes are TRBV4-1 and TRBJ1-2; D call uncertain. CDR3 size: 15 residues. The germline gives CDR1 MGHRA, CDR2 YSYEKL. V lost 1 base, J lost 0 bases, and 9 bases lay in between. CDR3 sequence: CASSQGHFTNYGYTF. The CDR3 bases are TGCGCCAGCAGCCAAGGTCACTTTACTAACTATGGCTACACCTTC.

The V and J genes are TRBV14 and TRBJ2-5; no firm D call. V lost 4 bases to trimming and J lost 1 base, with 19 bases between them. The CDR3 sequence is 17 residues long. Germline CDR1 and CDR2: SGHDN and FVKESK. CDR3 sequence (DNA): TGTGCCAGCAGCCCCCTAAACCCGATACAAATCCAAGAGACCCAGTACTTC. It translates to CASSPLNPIQIQETQYF.

CDR3 region: CASGLRAETQYF. The DNA of the CDR3 is TGTGCCAGCGGATTAAGAGCGGAGACCCAGTACTTC. This sequence joins TRBV6-6 and TRBJ2-5; D is ambiguous. This CDR3 comprises 12 residues. Between the trimmed V and J ends, which lost 8 bases and 5 bases, there was a span of 12 bases. Germline CDR1 and CDR2: MNHNY and SVGAGI (reference sequence).

The chain uses TRBV6-4 and TRBJ2-5, with D possibly matching TRBD2 (7 bases). Germline V gene sequence: CDR1 MRHNA, CDR2 SNTAGT. The V end was cut by 2 bases, the J end by 6 bases, with 16 bases between. The CDR3 loop spans 15 amino acids. CDR3 coding DNA: TGTGCCAGCAGTGACGTTGGGGGGGCGAGGAAGACCCAGTACTTC. As protein: CASSDVGGARKTQYF.

V usage is TRBV6-1 and J usage is TRBJ2-2; D possibly corresponds to TRBD1 (5 bases). V was pared by 0 bases and J by 1 base, with 9 bases between. From germline, CDR1 is MNHNS and CDR2 SASEGT. The CDR3 spans 16 residues. The CDR3 reads CASSEARTLNTGELFF. For the CDR3, the DNA is TGTGCCAGCAGTGAAGCCCGGACACTGAACACCGGGGAGCTGTTTTTT.

The V call is TRBV5-6, the J call TRBJ2-3; 11 nucleotides line up with TRBD2. Germline trimming cut 3 bases from V and 6 bases from J; bases unmatched to any gene: 3. CDR3 size: 14 residues. Germline CDR1 reads SGHDT; CDR2 reads YYEEEE. Here the CDR3 reads CASSWGTSGDTQYF. The DNA for the CDR3 is TGTGCCAGCAGCTGGGGGACTAGCGGTGATACGCAGTATTTT.

The chain links TRBV14 to TRBJ2-7; 8 nucleotides match TRBD2. V shed 8 bases and J 9 bases; nucleotides not matched to a gene: 15. The CDR3 contains 14 residues. CDR1 and CDR2 from the germline V gene are SGHDN and FVKESK. CDR3 loop: CASWRAGASVVQYF. In nucleotides, the CDR3 is TGTGCCAGCTGGAGAGCGGGGGCTTCCGTGGTGCAGTACTTC.

The chain joins TRBV4-1 to TRBJ2-7; D gene uncertain. This CDR3 contains 16 residues. CDR1 and CDR2 from the germline V gene are MGHRA and YSYEKL. V lost 1 base to trimming and J lost 6 bases, with 19 bases between them. This chain's CDR3 is CASSQGPLSNLGEQYF. For the CDR3, the DNA is TGCGCCAGCAGCCAAGGCCCCCTCTCAAACCTCGGCGAGCAGTACTTC.

This chain connects TRBV7-6 to TRBJ2-1; D is tentatively TRBD1 or TRBD2 (5 bases each). The CDR3 is made up of 16 amino acids. The V gene lost 4 bases and the J gene lost 1 base, with 14 bases spanning the gap. Germline V gives CDR1 SGHVS, CDR2 FNYEAQ. CDR3 amino acids: CASSSPRGPSYNEQFF. CDR3 DNA sequence: TGTGCCAGCAGCTCTCCTAGGGGACCATCCTACAATGAGCAGTTCTTC.

This clone was observed a single time. The gene calls are TRBV28 and TRBJ1-5, with 7 bases that match TRBD1. The CDR3 runs to 16 residues. Germline V lookup: CDR1 MDHEN, CDR2 SYDVKM. V lost 0 bases and J lost 0; bases outside the gene matches: 2. Here the CDR3 DNA reads TGTGCCAGCAGTTTATGGGGACAGAATAGCAATCAGCCCCAGCATTTT. It yields the protein CASSLWGQNSNQPQHF.

The V call is TRBV7-8, the J call TRBJ2-1; no clear D gene. This CDR3 is built from 10 residues. V lost 3 bases and J lost 8, with 2 bases in between. CDR1 SGHVS and CDR2 FQNEAQ come from the germline V gene. DNA for the CDR3: TGTGCCAGCAGCTTTGATGAGCAGTTCTTC. Encoded protein: CASSFDEQFF. The entire variable domain, with the rest obtained from reference TRBV7-8 and TRBJ2-1, is as follows: GAGVSQSPRYKVAKRGQDVALRCDPISGHVSLFWYQQALGQGPEFLTYFQNEAQLDKSGLPSDRFFAERPEGSVSTLKIQRTQQEDSAVYLCASSFDEQFFGPGTRLTVL.

J is TRBJ1-1 and V is TRBV5-5; 8 positions agree with TRBD1. After removal of 0 bases from V and 4 bases from J, the junction contained 5 bases not matched to a gene. The CDR3 spans 15 residues. Germline V gene sequence: CDR1 SGHKS, CDR2 YYEKEE (reference sequence). The CDR3 is CASSLAVTGGTEAFF. In DNA, the CDR3 is TGTGCCAGCAGCTTGGCCGTTACAGGGGGCACTGAAGCTTTCTTT.

The table lists this clone with a few counts. V usage is TRBV10-3 and J usage is TRBJ1-2; TRBD1 matches at 10 bases. CDR1 and CDR2 from the germline V gene are ENHRY and SYGVKD. V trimming: 2 bases; J trimming: 5 bases; junction bases outside the gene matches: 5. The CDR3 covers 15 residues. CDR3 bases: TGTGCCATCAGTGAGAGTCGGACAGGGGGGTATGGCTACACCTTC. This gives the protein CAISESRTGGYGYTF.

The rearrangement uses TRBV10-3 and TRBJ2-6; 8 bases map to TRBD1. The CDR3 is made up of 18 amino acids. Germline CDR1 and CDR2: ENHRY and SYGVKD. With 0 bases clipped from V and 3 bases from J, the junction kept 7 bases outside the gene matches. The CDR3 DNA sequence: TGTGCCATCAGTGAGTCAAGAGGACAGGGTGATGGGGCCAACGTCCTGACTTTC. Its protein product is CAISESRGQGDGANVLTF.

This chain joins TRBV6-5 and TRBJ1-1, with D possibly being TRBD1 (5 bases). The CDR3 runs 11 residues. The ends were cut back, 6 bases at V and 11 bases at J, with 13 bases in the middle. Germline V lookup: CDR1 MNHEY, CDR2 SVGAGI. The CDR3 DNA reads TGTGCCAGCAGGGGGGTGGGGAAGGCTTTCTTT. This gives the protein CASRGVGKAFF.

J is TRBJ2-7 and V is TRBV28; possible D gene TRBD1, 5 bases. Trimming shortened V by 6 bases and J by 7 bases, and 19 bases separated the two germline ends. CDR1 and CDR2 from the germline V gene are MDHEN and SYDVKM. The CDR3 loop spans 14 amino acids. CDR3 protein: CASSRHSGSEEQYV. Written as DNA, the CDR3 is TGTGCCAGCAGCAGACATTCAGGGTCTGAGGAGCAGTACGTC.

The V gene is TRBV10-3, the J gene TRBJ1-1; TRBD1 matches 9 bases. CDR1 is ENHRY, CDR2 SYGVKD, per germline. The CDR3 extends over 16 amino acids. With V trimmed by 2 bases and J by 4 bases, 8 bases remained unmatched. Here the CDR3 reads CAISEPKQTGGTEAFF. The DNA for the CDR3 is TGTGCCATCAGTGAGCCGAAACAGACAGGGGGCACTGAAGCTTTCTTT.

The J gene is TRBJ2-7, the V gene TRBV14, with D unclear. From germline, CDR1 is SGHDN and CDR2 FVKESK. V was shortened by 2 bases and J by 3 bases, with 8 bases between the two germline ends. This CDR3 has 13 amino acids. The CDR3 DNA is TGTGCCAGCAGCCAAAGAGGTGACTACGAGCAGTACTTC. This codes for CASSQRGDYEQYF. Looking up the rest from reference TRBV14 and TRBJ2-7 gives the full variable domain: EAGVTQFPSHSVIEKGQTVTLRCDPISGHDNLYWYRRVMGKEIKFLLHFVKESKQDESGMPNNRFLAERTGGTYSTLKVQPAELEDSGVYFCASSQRGDYEQYFGPGTRLTVT.

The rearrangement joins TRBV7-2 to TRBJ2-7; tentative D call: TRBD2 (7 bases). There are 18 residues in the CDR3. Germline CDR1 is SGHTA and CDR2 is FQGNSA. V was pared by 4 bases and J by 4 bases, with 26 bases between. CDR3 region: CASSSTYGGGHIVYEQYF. The CDR3 DNA follows: TGTGCCAGCAGCTCCACATATGGCGGGGGACACATCGTATACGAGCAGTACTTC.

This chain links TRBV7-2 with TRBJ2-1; 9 bases match TRBD2. The CDR3 spans 16 residues. From germline, CDR1 is SGHTA and CDR2 FQGNSA. Trimming took 0 bases from V and 4 from J; bases not matched to a gene: 4. DNA for the CDR3: TGTGCCAGCAGCTTAGCCGGGGCGGGAGGGTACAATGAGCAGTTCTTC. It codes for CASSLAGAGGYNEQFF. Drawing the rest from reference TRBV7-2 and TRBJ2-1, the complete variable domain is GAGVSQSPSNKVTEKGKDVELRCDPISGHTALYWYRQSLGQGLEFLIYFQGNSAPDKSGLPSDRFSAERTGGSVSTLTIQRTQQEDSAVYLCASSLAGAGGYNEQFFGPGTRLTVL.

The chain employs TRBV2 and TRBJ2-1; no clear D gene. CDR1 and CDR2 (germline): SNHLY, FYNNEI. CDR3 length: 16 residues. Trimming stripped 7 bases from V and 0 bases from J, with 16 bases between. This CDR3 is CASIILTGSSYNEQFF. The CDR3 DNA follows: TGTGCCAGCATAATCCTAACTGGAAGCTCCTACAATGAGCAGTTCTTC.